This TCR beta chain was found in a study of cytomegalovirus exposure and HLA in healthy donors. Study-level points and caveats: The classifier was said to identify cytomegalovirus status with high specificity and sensitivity. A later analysis linked a missense DCLRE1C variant to TCR beta V- and J-gene trimming.

60 Vbeta and 13 Jbeta primers were used in PCR. Only in-frame clones appear in the TCRdb table, and some are missing; sequencing was by immunoSEQ multiplex PCR. The table shows about 120,000 clones, with about 81% occurring only once. The CDR3 covers 13 residues. Germline values: CDR1 MDHEN, CDR2 SYDVKM. Trimming took 8 bases from V and 8 from J, leaving 16 bases between them. This clone was counted a single time. Its antigen remains unknown. The receptor was derived from a man aged 35-49 years in good health and CMV-seronegative. The V and J genes are TRBV28 and TRBJ2-4; possibly TRBD2 for D (6 bases). The sequenced sample consisted of PBMCs. The CDR3 sequence: CASGLGGRDIQYF. The CDR3 nucleotides read TGTGCCAGCGGCCTGGGGGGTCGGGACATTCAGTACTTC.